The rows below give T cell receptor beta chains drawn from one sample of a study of blood T cell repertoires in COVID-19. Sequencing used immunoSEQ multiplex PCR; TCRdb keeps in-frame clones, though not all of them. This sample has 250,000 to 350,000 clones; approximately 84% occur once, and the top ten carry approximately 1.5%. Source material: peripheral blood. These receptors came from a human donor with COVID-19, enrolled during active disease. The donor label of this sample is uncertain. Both conserved end residues are part of each CDR3. A D gene is named only where the DNA matches it firmly. Clone size is given for some rows only: seen once, a few or many times, or a class if the clone is expanded.

14 | TRBJ2-3 | - | - | TRBV6-5 | TGTGCCAGCAGCATCACCAGCGGATCGAATACGCAGTATTTT | CASSITSGSNTQYF
17 | TRBJ1-1 | - | - | TRBV25-1 | TGTGCCAGCAGCCAGATTGTGGGGCCGGGCGGGAACACTGAAGCTTTCTTT | CASSQIVGPGGNTEAFF
16 | TRBJ2-3 | - | TRBD2 | TRBV9 | TGTGCCAGCAGCGTAGGGGTAGCGGGAGGGACAGATACGCAGTATTTT | CASSVGVAGGTDTQYF
19 | TRBJ2-6 | - | TRBD1 | TRBV7-3 | TGTGCCAGCAGCTCAATTTCCGGGACAGGGATTCCTGGGGCCAACGTCCTGACTTTC | CASSSISGTGIPGANVLTF
14 | TRBJ2-2 | few | - | TRBV28 | TGTGCCATGGCCGGGACACCTAACACCGGGGAGCTGTTTTTT | CAMAGTPNTGELFF
17 | TRBJ1-2 | - | - | TRBV5-1 | TGCGCCAGCAGCTCGGGAGGGTCCCTCTCCGGCCTCTATGGCTACACCTTC | CASSSGGSLSGLYGYTF
19 | TRBJ2-1 | - | TRBD2 | TRBV10-3 | TGTGCCATCAGTGAGGCCGGGACTAGCGGGGGGCTCACCTACAATGAGCAGTTCTTC | CAISEAGTSGGLTYNEQFF
14 | TRBJ1-2 | few | TRBD1 | TRBV10-3 | TGTGCCATCTCCCCCGGGACAGGGAGGGATGGCTACACCTTC | CAISPGTGRDGYTF
15 | TRBJ2-7 | - | TRBD1 | TRBV9 | TGTGCCAGCAGCGTAGCGGGACAGGGGGCCTACGAGCAGTACTTC | CASSVAGQGAYEQYF
15 | TRBJ1-2 | - | TRBD1 | TRBV6-5 | TGTGCCAGCAGTCCCCCAGGGGGAGAGCTCTATGGCTACACCTTC | CASSPPGGELYGYTF
14 | TRBJ2-7 | - | - | TRBV3-1/TRBV3-2 | TGTGCCAGCACCTCGCAGGGTGCCCGATACGAGCAGTACTTC | CASTSQGARYEQYF
15 | TRBJ1-5 | - | TRBD1 | TRBV19 | TGTGCCAGTAGCCAGGGACAGGGATCTAATCAGCCCCAGCATTTT | CASSQGQGSNQPQHF
14 | TRBJ2-7 | once | TRBD1 | TRBV7-2 | TGTGCCAGCAGCTTAGGGACAGGGGCTGGCGAGCAGTACTTC | CASSLGTGAGEQYF
12 | TRBJ2-1 | - | TRBD1 | TRBV30 | TGTGCTAGTCCAGGGGGAACTAATGAGCAGTTCTTC | CASPGGTNEQFF
13 | TRBJ1-5 | - | - | TRBV11-1 | TGTGCCAGCAGCGGACAAATTGATCAGCCCCAGCATTTT | CASSGQIDQPQHF
18 | TRBJ2-7 | - | TRBD2 | TRBV28 | TGTGCCAGCAGCTCGGGACTAGCGGGAGGCCAGGTGGCCTACGAGCAGTACTTC | CASSSGLAGGQVAYEQYF
15 | TRBJ2-3 | - | - | TRBV7-9 | TGTGCCAGCAGCATCCTACCTGGGGGGACAGATACGCAGTATTTT | CASSILPGGTDTQYF
16 | TRBJ2-2 | - | - | TRBV7-7 | TGTGCTAGCAGCCCTAGGACAGATGTTAGCACCGGGGAGCTGTTTTTT | CASSPRTDVSTGELFF
13 | TRBJ1-2 | - | - | TRBV7-3 | TGTGCCAGCAGCCCTGAGGGCCAGGTTCGCTACACCTTC | CASSPEGQVRYTF
15 | TRBJ1-2 | - | TRBD1 | TRBV9 | TGTGCCAGCAGCGTAGGAGGGACAGCCAGCTATGGCTACACCTTC | CASSVGGTASYGYTF
16 | TRBJ1-1 | - | - | TRBV5-1 | TGCGCCAGCAGCTCCGGAGTCGCGGTGTGGAACACTGAAGCTTTCTTT | CASSSGVAVWNTEAFF
14 | TRBJ1-1 | - | TRBD1 | TRBV9 | TGTGCCAGCACCTTGACAGGGACGAACACTGAAGCTTTCTTT | CASTLTGTNTEAFF
14 | TRBJ2-7 | - | - | TRBV24-1 | TGTGCCACCAGTGAGGCCGGACAGACCTACGAGCAGTACTTC | CATSEAGQTYEQYF
18 | TRBJ1-1 | - | - | TRBV19 | TGTGCCAGTAGTATGTACCCCCCGGGGGGGGGCGTGAACACTGAAGCTTTCTTT | CASSMYPPGGGVNTEAFF
14 | TRBJ1-1 | - | - | TRBV5-5 | TGTGCCAGCAGCGGATCGACACGGAACACTGAAGCTTTCTTT | CASSGSTRNTEAFF
13 | TRBJ1-1 | - | TRBD1 | TRBV2 | TGTGCCAGCAGGAGAGACAGGGACACTGAAGCTTTCTTT | CASRRDRDTEAFF
14 | TRBJ2-7 | - | TRBD1 | TRBV5-1 | TGCGCCAGCAGCTCAGACGGGACAGGAAGTCGACAGTACTTC | CASSSDGTGSRQYF
15 | TRBJ2-1 | - | - | TRBV6-5 | TGTGCCAGCAGGCCCGCCGCTAGCGCGCCAGGGGAGCAGTTCTTC | CASRPAASAPGEQFF
12 | TRBJ1-2 | once | - | TRBV29-1 | TGCAGCGCCGGAGGGCTGGGGGAGGGCTACACCTTC | CSAGGLGEGYTF
16 | TRBJ2-1 | few | TRBD2 | TRBV19 | TGTGCCAGTAGCCGGACTAGCGGGGACTCCTACAATGAGCAGTTCTTC | CASSRTSGDSYNEQFF
12 | TRBJ1-3 | once | - | TRBV12-3/TRBV12-4 | TGTGCCAGCAGTTTTCCCGGGGGGACCATATATTTT | CASSFPGGTIYF
15 | TRBJ2-1 | - | - | TRBV7-2 | TGTGCCAGCAGCTTAGCCCTAGGAGGATACAATGAGCAGTTCTTC | CASSLALGGYNEQFF
14 | TRBJ1-3 | - | - | TRBV2 | TGTGCCAGCAGTGGTCCTACCCCTGGAAACACCATATATTTT | CASSGPTPGNTIYF
13 | TRBJ1-2 | - | TRBD1 | TRBV2 | TGTGCCAGCAGACAGGGGGTAAACTATGGCTACACCTTC | CASRQGVNYGYTF
16 | TRBJ1-6 | - | TRBD1 | TRBV6-2/TRBV6-3 | TGTGCCAGCAGCCTATCCGGGACAGTCAACGGTTCACCCCTCCACTTT | CASSLSGTVNGSPLHF
13 | TRBJ2-7 | - | - | TRBV5-4 | TGTGCCAGCAGCTCGGGAATCCCCAACGAGCAGTACTTC | CASSSGIPNEQYF
15 | TRBJ2-1 | - | TRBD2 | TRBV11-3 | TGTGCCAGCAGCTTAGTTAGCGGGGGATACAATGAGCAGTTCTTC | CASSLVSGGYNEQFF